This TCR beta chain is from a study of blood T cell repertoires in COVID-19. About the research overall: The study drew acute and convalescent COVID-19 samples from the United States, Italy and Spain.

The CDR3 loop spans 16 amino acids. Germline V CDR1 and CDR2: SGDLS, YYNGEE. The V segment lost 4 bases and the J segment 5 bases; nucleotides outside the gene matches: 13. As originally analysed: Estimates of nucleated cell counts were drawn from the amplification of reference gene primers. Profiling relied on immunoSEQ multiplex PCR, and the TCRdb table lists in-frame clones only, not all of them. V and J calls and clone size follow that table, whereas D and trimming were derived from the DNA. The table shows more than 85,000 clones, with 84% occurring only once. The sample consisted of peripheral blood. The sequence was collected from a woman aged 45-65 years with acute or convalescent COVID-19. The rearrangement uses TRBV9 and TRBJ2-7; TRBD1 agrees at 9 bases. CDR3 in DNA: TGTGCCAGCAGCCCAACAACCGGGACAGGGTCAAACGAGCAGTACTTC. This translates into CASSPTTGTGSNEQYF.